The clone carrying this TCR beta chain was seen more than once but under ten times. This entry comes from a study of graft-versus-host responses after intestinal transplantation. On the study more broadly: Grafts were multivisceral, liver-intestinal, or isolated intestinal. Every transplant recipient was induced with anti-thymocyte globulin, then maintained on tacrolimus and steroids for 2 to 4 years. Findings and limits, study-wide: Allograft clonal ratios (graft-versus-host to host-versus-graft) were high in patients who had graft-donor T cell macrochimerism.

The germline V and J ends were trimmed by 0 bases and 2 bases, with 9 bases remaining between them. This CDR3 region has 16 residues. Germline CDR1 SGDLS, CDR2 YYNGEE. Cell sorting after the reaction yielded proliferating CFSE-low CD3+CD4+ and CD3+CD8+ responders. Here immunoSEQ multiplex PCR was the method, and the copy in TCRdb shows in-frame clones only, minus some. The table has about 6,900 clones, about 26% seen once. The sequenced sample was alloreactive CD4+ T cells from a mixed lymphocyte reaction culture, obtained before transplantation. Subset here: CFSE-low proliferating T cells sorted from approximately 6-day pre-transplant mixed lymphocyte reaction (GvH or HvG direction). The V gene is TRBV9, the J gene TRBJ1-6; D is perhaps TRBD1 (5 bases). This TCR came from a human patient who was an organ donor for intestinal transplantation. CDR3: CASSVVPGPYNSPLHF. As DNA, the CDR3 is TGTGCCAGCAGCGTAGTCCCGGGACCCTATAATTCACCCCTCCACTTT.